These T cell receptor beta chains were read from a single sample in a study of blood T cell repertoires in COVID-19. Libraries were prepared by immunoSEQ multiplex PCR; TCRdb keeps only in-frame clonotypes and omits some of them. Here the sample spans hundreds of thousands of clones, roughly nine tenths being singletons. Sequencing was carried out using peripheral blood. The receptors originated from a young man with COVID-19, enrolled during active disease. CDR3s include the opening cysteine and the closing phenylalanine or tryptophan. D genes are given only for firm matches. The listing skips clone size in some rows; elsewhere it reads once, few, many or a size class.

TRBJ2-7,TRBV5-1,NA,TRBD1,17,CASSFGQGIDLVYEQYF,TGCGCCAGCAGCTTTGGACAGGGAATAGATTTGGTCTATGAGCAGTACTTC
TRBJ2-5,TRBV28,NA,TRBD1,15,CASIPGGNSGETQYF,TGTGCCAGCATCCCAGGGGGCAACTCAGGGGAGACCCAGTACTTC
TRBJ1-2,TRBV6-5,NA,NA,14,CASSYGGSNYGYTF,TGTGCCAGCAGTTACGGAGGATCTAACTATGGCTACACCTTC
TRBJ2-5,TRBV6-6,NA,TRBD2,14,CASRPSGGAETQYF,TGTGCCAGCAGACCTAGCGGGGGGGCAGAGACCCAGTACTTC
TRBJ2-1,TRBV7-4,NA,TRBD1,16,CASSCRRQGSHNEQFF,TGTGCCAGCAGCTGCAGAAGACAGGGTAGCCACAATGAGCAGTTCTTC
TRBJ2-5,TRBV5-4,NA,TRBD2,17,CASSEGGGLAAQETQYF,TGTGCCAGCAGCGAAGGAGGTGGCCTAGCGGCCCAAGAGACCCAGTACTTC
TRBJ2-1,TRBV18,NA,TRBD1,18,CASSPETGGFAGALEQFF,TGTGCCAGCTCACCAGAGACAGGGGGCTTCGCGGGAGCCCTTGAGCAGTTCTTC
TRBJ2-7,TRBV5-1,few,TRBD2,14,CASSLASGNYEQYF,TGCGCCAGCAGCTTGGCTAGCGGGAACTACGAGCAGTACTTC
TRBJ2-7,TRBV6-5,NA,TRBD1,16,CASSYTIGQGPYEQYF,TGTGCCAGCAGTTATACAATAGGACAGGGACCCTACGAGCAGTACTTC
TRBJ2-7,TRBV28,NA,NA,16,CASSFPPRGERYEQYF,TGTGCCAGCAGTTTCCCACCCAGGGGGGAGAGGTACGAGCAGTACTTC
TRBJ1-6,TRBV5-1,few,TRBD1,14,CASSFAGGTSPLHF,TGCGCCAGCAGCTTTGCAGGGGGTACTTCACCCCTCCACTTT
TRBJ2-2,TRBV2,NA,TRBD2,15,CASRGTSGGTGELFF,TGTGCCAGCAGGGGGACTAGCGGGGGGACCGGGGAGCTGTTTTTT
TRBJ1-4,TRBV12-5,NA,NA,15,CASVREGGPNEKLFF,TGTGCTAGTGTTCGTGAGGGCGGTCCGAATGAAAAACTGTTTTTT
TRBJ1-2,TRBV18,NA,TRBD1,16,CASSQNTGGSNYGYTF,TGTGCCAGCTCCCAGAATACAGGGGGCAGTAACTATGGCTACACCTTC
TRBJ2-5,TRBV3-1/TRBV3-2,NA,TRBD2,17,CASSRTSGGALGETQYF,TGTGCCAGCAGCCGGACTAGCGGGGGGGCACTCGGAGAGACCCAGTACTTC
TRBJ2-7,TRBV29-1,NA,TRBD2,11,CSVRGTGEQYF,TGCAGCGTGCGGGGGACGGGCGAGCAGTACTTC
TRBJ1-1,TRBV21-1,once,NA,17,CASSKARVKAMNTEAFF,TGTGCCAGCAGCAAAGCGCGAGTGAAAGCCATGAACACTGAAGCTTTCTTT
TRBJ2-4,TRBV3-1/TRBV3-2,NA,TRBD1,20,CASSPFEGQGIGFNKNIQYF,TGTGCCAGCAGCCCATTTGAGGGACAGGGGATTGGGTTTAACAAAAACATTCAGTACTTC
TRBJ2-3,TRBV6-1,once,NA,14,CASSEPGGTDTQYF,TGTGCCAGCAGTGAGCCCGGAGGCACAGATACGCAGTATTTT
TRBJ2-3,TRBV3-1/TRBV3-2,NA,NA,14,CASSLGGGTDTQYF,TGTGCCAGCAGCCTAGGGGGGGGCACAGATACGCAGTATTTT
TRBJ2-3,TRBV4-1,NA,TRBD2,14,CASSQWEGYYTQYF,TGCGCCAGCAGCCAATGGGAGGGTTATTATACGCAGTATTTT
TRBJ2-7,TRBV6-5,NA,NA,13,CASRHRDSYEQYF,TGTGCCAGCAGACACAGGGACTCCTACGAGCAGTACTTC